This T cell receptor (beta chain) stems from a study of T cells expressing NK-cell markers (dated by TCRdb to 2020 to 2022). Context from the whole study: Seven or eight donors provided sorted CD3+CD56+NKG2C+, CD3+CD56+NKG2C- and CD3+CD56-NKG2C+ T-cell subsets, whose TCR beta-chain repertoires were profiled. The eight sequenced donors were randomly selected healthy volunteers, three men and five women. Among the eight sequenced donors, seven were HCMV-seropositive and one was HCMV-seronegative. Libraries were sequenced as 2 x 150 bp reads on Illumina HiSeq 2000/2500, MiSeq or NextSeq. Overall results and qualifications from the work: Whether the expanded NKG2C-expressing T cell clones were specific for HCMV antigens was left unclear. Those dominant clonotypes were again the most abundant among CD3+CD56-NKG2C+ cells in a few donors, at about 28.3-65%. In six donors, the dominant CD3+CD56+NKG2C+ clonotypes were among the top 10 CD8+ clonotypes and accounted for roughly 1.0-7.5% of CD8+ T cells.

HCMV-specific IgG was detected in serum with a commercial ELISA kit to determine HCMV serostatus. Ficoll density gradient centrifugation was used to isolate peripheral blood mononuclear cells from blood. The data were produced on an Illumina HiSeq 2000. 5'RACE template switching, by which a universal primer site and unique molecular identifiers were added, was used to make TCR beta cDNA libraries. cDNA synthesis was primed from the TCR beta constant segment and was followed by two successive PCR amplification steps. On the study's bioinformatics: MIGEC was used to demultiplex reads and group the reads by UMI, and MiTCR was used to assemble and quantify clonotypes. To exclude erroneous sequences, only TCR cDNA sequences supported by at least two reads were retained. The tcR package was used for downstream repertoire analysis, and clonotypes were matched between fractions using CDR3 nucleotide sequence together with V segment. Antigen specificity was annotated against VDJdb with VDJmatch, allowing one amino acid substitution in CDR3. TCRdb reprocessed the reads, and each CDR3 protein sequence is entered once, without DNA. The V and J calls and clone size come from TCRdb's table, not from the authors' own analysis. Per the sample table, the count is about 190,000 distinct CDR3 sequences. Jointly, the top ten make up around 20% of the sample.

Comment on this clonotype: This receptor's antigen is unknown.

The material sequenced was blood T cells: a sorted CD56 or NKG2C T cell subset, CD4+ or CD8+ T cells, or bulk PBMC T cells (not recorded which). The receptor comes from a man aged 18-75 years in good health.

The CDR3 reads CASQQGAGYTF. The V and J genes are TRBV19 and TRBJ1-2; checking the TCRdb D call of TRBD1 is not possible without DNA. Reading the germline V gene (reference sequence) gives CDR1 LNHDA and CDR2 SQIVND. Inclusive of the bounding cysteine and phenylalanine, the CDR3 is 11 residues long. The record lacks a DNA sequence.